The rows below give T cell receptor beta chains drawn from one sample of a study of blood T cell repertoires in COVID-19. Assay: immunoSEQ multiplex PCR; the TCRdb copy retains only in-frame clones and omits some. Of 200,000 to 300,000 clones listed, 85% to 90% are singletons. Sequencing input: peripheral blood. Receptors were obtained from a woman in her thirties or forties who had recovered from COVID-19. CDR3s include the opening cysteine and the closing phenylalanine or tryptophan. A D gene is named only where the DNA matches it firmly. A row's size may be missing; if present it is once, few, many or a size class.

J,size,V,D,DNA,CDR3
TRBJ1-1,.,TRBV6-6,.,TGTGCCAGCAGTCCACCGGGACTGCCGACCCGGGGCACTGAAGCTTTCTTT,CASSPPGLPTRGTEAFF
TRBJ2-1,.,TRBV5-4,.,TGTGCCAGCAGCCGAGGCCATGAGCAGTTCTTC,CASSRGHEQFF
TRBJ2-7,.,TRBV14,TRBD2,TGTGCCAGCAGCCCAGGGAGGGGCAGGGCTGAATTC,CASSPGRGRAEF
TRBJ1-5,.,TRBV11-2,.,TGTGCCAGCAGCTTAGATCGGGGGCCCCAGCATTTT,CASSLDRGPQHF
TRBJ2-3,.,TRBV12-3/TRBV12-4,.,TGTGCCAGCAGCCAAAGCACAGATACGCAGTATTTT,CASSQSTDTQYF
TRBJ1-5,.,TRBV19,.,TGTGCCAGTAGTATGGGGGGGTTGGGGAATCAGCCCCAGCATTTT,CASSMGGLGNQPQHF
TRBJ2-5,.,TRBV5-1,TRBD2,TGCGCCAGCAGCTTTGGCGGGAGTGTCCAAGAGACCCAGTACTTC,CASSFGGSVQETQYF
TRBJ2-1,.,TRBV20-1,.,TGCAGTGCCCCAGGGGGGAATGAGCAGTTCTTC,CSAPGGNEQFF
TRBJ2-1,.,TRBV7-3,TRBD1,TGTGCCAGCAGTCCCAACCGGGACAGGGGCAATGAGCAGTTCTTC,CASSPNRDRGNEQFF
TRBJ2-7,.,TRBV6-5,.,TGTGCCGTAGGACTGCCATCCTACGAGCAGTACTTC,CAVGLPSYEQYF
TRBJ1-6,once,TRBV7-3,.,TGTGCCAGCAGCCTCCATCCGGGGGGAGATTCACCCCTCCACTTT,CASSLHPGGDSPLHF
TRBJ2-5,.,TRBV10-2,TRBD2,TGCGCCAGCTCCCCCCTAGCGGCGTACCAAGAGACCCAGTACTTC,CASSPLAAYQETQYF
TRBJ1-5,.,TRBV19,.,TGTGCCAGTAGTATAGGACAGCTATCAAGTCAGCCCCAGCATTTT,CASSIGQLSSQPQHF
TRBJ2-1,.,TRBV19,TRBD2,TGTGCCAGTAGTATTGGGCTAGCGGGAGGTCGGGCATACAATGAGCAGTTCTTC,CASSIGLAGGRAYNEQFF
TRBJ2-1,.,TRBV20-1,.,TGCAGTGCTAGTGGAGCGCCCTCCTACAATGAGCAGTTCTTC,CSASGAPSYNEQFF
TRBJ2-1,.,TRBV19,TRBD2,TGTGCCAGTAAGGGACTAGCGGGAGGGGGCGTGGGCAATGAGCAGTTCTTC,CASKGLAGGGVGNEQFF
TRBJ1-1,.,TRBV11-2,.,TGTGCCAGCACTAGGGGGGGTGAAGCTTTCTTT,CASTRGGEAFF
TRBJ2-5,.,TRBV4-1,TRBD2,TGCGCCAGCAGCCAAGAGGGGGGGAGTGGAGAGACCCAGTACTTC,CASSQEGGSGETQYF
TRBJ1-6,once,TRBV6-5,.,TGTGCCAGCAGTTACTCGAGAGCCCGGGGTAATTCACCCCTCCACTTT,CASSYSRARGNSPLHF
TRBJ2-3,once,TRBV2,TRBD2,TGTGCCAGCAGAGCCGGGACTAGCGGACCCAATACGCAGTATTTT,CASRAGTSGPNTQYF
TRBJ1-6,.,TRBV7-2,.,TGTGCCAGCAGCTTAGCGCTAAGCTTCGGGGTCTCACCCCTCCACTTT,CASSLALSFGVSPLHF
TRBJ2-5,.,TRBV19,TRBD2,TGTGCCAGTAGTAACGCGGGGGGGGGACACCAAGAGACCCAGTACTTC,CASSNAGGGHQETQYF
TRBJ2-1,once,TRBV27,.,TGTGCCAGCAGTTTATCGACAGCTAGTGAGCAGTTCTTC,CASSLSTASEQFF
TRBJ1-3,once,TRBV5-1,.,TGCGCCAGCAGCCCCGGGGGGGGGCAGGCCTCTGGAAACACCATATATTTT,CASSPGGGQASGNTIYF
TRBJ1-1,.,TRBV19,TRBD1,TGTGCCAGTAGTACCCGCCCCAGACAGGGTTCATTTGGATTCACTGAAGCTTTCTTT,CASSTRPRQGSFGFTEAFF
TRBJ2-2,.,TRBV7-2,TRBD2,TGTGCCAGCAGCTTAGCTAGCGGGACCGGGGAGCTGTTTTTT,CASSLASGTGELFF
TRBJ2-3,.,TRBV5-4,.,TGTGCCAGCAGCCCTCGCGGTGGCGGCAGCACAGATACGCAGTATTTT,CASSPRGGGSTDTQYF
TRBJ1-2,.,TRBV7-3,.,TGTGCCAGCAGCCCCCGCGGTGGGTTTGGCTATGGCTACACCTTC,CASSPRGGFGYGYTF
TRBJ2-1,.,TRBV4-3,.,TGCGCCAGCAGCCTCGGGGGACGGGCGGACTTCGTGGGTGAGCAGTTCTTC,CASSLGGRADFVGEQFF
TRBJ2-7,.,TRBV9,.,TGTGCCAGCAGCCCAAGAACCGGGACACAGGCTACCTACGAGCAGTACTTC,CASSPRTGTQATYEQYF
TRBJ2-5,.,TRBV7-9,.,TGTGCCAGCAGCTTTGCGGGGGCATTTGGGACCCAGTACTTC,CASSFAGAFGTQYF
TRBJ1-2,.,TRBV14,TRBD1,TGTGCCAGCAGCCCGTCCGGGACAGGGGCTTATGGCTACACCTTC,CASSPSGTGAYGYTF
TRBJ2-5,.,TRBV6-2/TRBV6-3,TRBD2,TGTGCCAGCAGTTGGGCGACTAGCGGGCAAGAGACCCAGTACTTC,CASSWATSGQETQYF
TRBJ1-1,.,TRBV5-1,TRBD1,TGCGCCAGCAGCCAGGGACAGGGAGGAGTTTACACTGAAGCTTTCTTT,CASSQGQGGVYTEAFF
TRBJ1-5,.,TRBV30,.,TGTGCCTGGAGCTTACAGCTCAATCAGCCCCAGCATTTT,CAWSLQLNQPQHF
TRBJ1-1,.,TRBV6-1,.,TGTGCCAGCAGTGAAGGCAAAACAGGAAACACTGAAGCTTTCTTT,CASSEGKTGNTEAFF
TRBJ2-7,.,TRBV7-2,.,TGTGCCAGCAGCTCCCCGTCGGGGTCAGGGGTGATACGCGAGCAGTACTTC,CASSSPSGSGVIREQYF
TRBJ2-1,.,TRBV5-1,TRBD2,TGCGCCAGCAGCACCCCCTCACTTCGGACTAGCGGGAGCTACAATGAGCAGTTCTTC,CASSTPSLRTSGSYNEQFF
TRBJ1-1,.,TRBV11-3,.,TGTGCCAGCAGCTCATCCCGACAGGTGAGGACTGAAGCTTTCTTT,CASSSSRQVRTEAFF
TRBJ1-4,once,TRBV30,TRBD1,TGTGCCTGGAGTCCAAAGGCGGACAGGCGGAAACTGTTTTTT,CAWSPKADRRKLFF
TRBJ1-1,.,TRBV30,.,TGTGCCTGGAGCCTGTCGGGTGAAGCTTTCTTT,CAWSLSGEAFF
TRBJ1-2,.,TRBV7-9,TRBD1,TGTGCCAGCAGCTTAGCCGTACGGGACAGGGGGATGCGGTATGGCTACACCTTC,CASSLAVRDRGMRYGYTF
TRBJ2-2,.,TRBV27,TRBD2,TGTGCCAGCAGTTCCCGGACTAGCGGGAGCCGCCACGGGGAGCTGTTTTTT,CASSSRTSGSRHGELFF
TRBJ1-2,.,TRBV12-3/TRBV12-4,.,TGTGCCAGCATCCCACACCCGGGCTATGGCTACACCTTC,CASIPHPGYGYTF
TRBJ2-3,.,TRBV10-2,TRBD2,TGCGCCAGCAGTCCCCTCGGGACTAGCGGGCGCACAGATACGCAGTATTTT,CASSPLGTSGRTDTQYF
TRBJ2-2,.,TRBV27,.,TGTGCCAGCAGTTGGGGGGCGAACACCGGGGAGCTGTTTTTT,CASSWGANTGELFF
TRBJ1-6,.,TRBV19,TRBD1,TGTGCCAGTAGTATCGGGGACAGGGTCACTAATTCACCCCTCCACTTT,CASSIGDRVTNSPLHF
TRBJ2-5,.,TRBV6-6,TRBD1,TGTGCCAGCAGTCGACAGGGGATGGAGACCCAGTACTTC,CASSRQGMETQYF
TRBJ2-1,.,TRBV14,TRBD2,TGTGCCAGCAGCCACCCCGGGACTAGCGGGAGGGGTAATGAGCAGTTCTTC,CASSHPGTSGRGNEQFF
TRBJ1-2,.,TRBV12-3/TRBV12-4,.,TGTGCCAGCAGTGGGGCGGGGAGAGAAGGCTACACCTTC,CASSGAGREGYTF
TRBJ2-3,once,TRBV7-2,TRBD1,TGTGCCAGCAGCCTGTGGCGTTCCAGGGGGACCACAGATACGCAGTATTTT,CASSLWRSRGTTDTQYF